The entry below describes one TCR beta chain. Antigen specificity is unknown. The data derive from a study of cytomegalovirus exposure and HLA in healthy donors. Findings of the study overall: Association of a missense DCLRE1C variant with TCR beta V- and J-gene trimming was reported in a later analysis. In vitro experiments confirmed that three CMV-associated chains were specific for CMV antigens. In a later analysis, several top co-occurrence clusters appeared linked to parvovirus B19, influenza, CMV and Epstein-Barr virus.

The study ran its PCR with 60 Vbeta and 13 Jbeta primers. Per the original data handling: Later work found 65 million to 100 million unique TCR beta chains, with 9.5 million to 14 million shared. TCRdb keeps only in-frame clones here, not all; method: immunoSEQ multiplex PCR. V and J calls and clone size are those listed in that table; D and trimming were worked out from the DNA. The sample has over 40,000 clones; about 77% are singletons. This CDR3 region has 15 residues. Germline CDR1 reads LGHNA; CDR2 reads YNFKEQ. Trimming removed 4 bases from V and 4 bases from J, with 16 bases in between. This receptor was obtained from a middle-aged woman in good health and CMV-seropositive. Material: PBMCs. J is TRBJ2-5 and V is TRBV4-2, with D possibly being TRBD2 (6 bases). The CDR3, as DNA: TGTGCCAGCAGCCTCAGCCCCTTGGGGGGAGAGACCCAGTACTTC. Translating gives CASSLSPLGGETQYF.